A selection of T cell receptor beta chains follows, all from one sample in a study of shared clonotypes between healthy human individuals. The method was immunoSEQ multiplex PCR; TCRdb's version includes in-frame clones alone and lacks a portion of them. This sample has around 500,000 clones, with about 85% found just once. Input material: PBMCs. These TCRs come from a woman aged 40 to 50 in good health. Some clones in this sample may be carry-over from other donors' samples. Both conserved end residues are part of each CDR3. The D gene is left open where the match is weak. Clone size appears in some rows only: once, few, many, or a class for an expanded clone.

clone_size,v_call,j_call,d_call,cdr3_aa,cdr3_nt
-,TRBV6-5,TRBJ2-6,-,CASSYVSSGANVLTF,TGTGCCAGCAGTTACGTTAGCTCTGGGGCCAACGTCCTGACTTTC
-,TRBV6-5,TRBJ2-4,TRBD2,CASSSPTSGKNIQYF,TGTGCCAGCAGCTCCCCGACTAGCGGCAAAAACATTCAGTACTTC
-,TRBV7-9,TRBJ2-7,-,CASSLDLGRDEQYF,TGTGCCAGCAGCTTAGATTTAGGGCGCGACGAGCAGTACTTC
once,TRBV25-1,TRBJ1-1,TRBD1,CASSGPGQGATEAFF,TGTGCCAGCAGTGGACCGGGACAGGGGGCGACTGAAGCTTTCTTT
-,TRBV28,TRBJ1-4,TRBD1,CASRPPRTGTREKLFF,TGTGCCAGCAGGCCCCCAAGGACAGGGACCCGCGAAAAACTGTTTTTT
-,TRBV2,TRBJ2-2,TRBD1,CASSVNRGRTGELFF,TGTGCCAGCAGTGTTAACAGGGGGCGGACCGGGGAGCTGTTTTTT
-,TRBV4-1,TRBJ1-1,-,CASSQVGENTEAFF,TGCGCCAGCAGCCAAGTAGGGGAGAACACTGAAGCTTTCTTT
once,TRBV4-1,TRBJ2-7,-,CASSPTDTRYEQYF,TGCGCCAGCAGCCCCACCGACACTCGGTACGAGCAGTACTTC
once,TRBV19,TRBJ2-7,-,CASSIDLEGYEQYF,TGTGCCAGTAGTATAGATCTTGAGGGGTACGAGCAGTACTTC
-,TRBV21-1,TRBJ2-6,-,CASSTRQGFNGANVLTF,TGTGCCAGCAGCACCAGACAGGGTTTCAATGGTGCCAACGTCCTGACTTTC
-,TRBV29-1,TRBJ1-2,-,CSGGASQLSYTF,TGCAGCGGCGGGGCCAGTCAGTTGAGCTACACCTTC
-,TRBV19,TRBJ2-5,-,CASRENRGSETQYF,TGTGCCAGTAGGGAGAACAGAGGGTCAGAGACCCAGTACTTC
-,TRBV28,TRBJ2-7,TRBD2,CASSLFLAGGTYEQYF,TGTGCCAGCAGTTTATTCCTAGCGGGAGGTACCTACGAGCAGTACTTC
-,TRBV18,TRBJ1-5,-,CASSPERANNQPQHF,TGTGCCAGCTCACCGGAAAGGGCTAACAATCAGCCCCAGCATTTT